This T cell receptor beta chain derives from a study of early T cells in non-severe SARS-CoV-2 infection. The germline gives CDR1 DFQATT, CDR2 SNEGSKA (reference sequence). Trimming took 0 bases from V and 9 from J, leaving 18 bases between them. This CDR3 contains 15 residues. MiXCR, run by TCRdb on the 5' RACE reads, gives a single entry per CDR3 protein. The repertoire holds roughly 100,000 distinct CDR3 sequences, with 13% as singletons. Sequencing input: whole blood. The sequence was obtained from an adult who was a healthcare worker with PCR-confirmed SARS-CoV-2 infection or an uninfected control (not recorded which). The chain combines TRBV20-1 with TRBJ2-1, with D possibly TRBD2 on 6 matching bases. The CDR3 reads CSARDWPLGSVEQFF. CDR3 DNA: TGCAGTGCTAGAGATTGGCCTCTCGGGAGTGTTGAGCAGTTCTTC.